These 29 T cell receptor beta chains were sequenced from one sample in a study of blood T cell repertoires in COVID-19. Produced via immunoSEQ multiplex PCR; TCRdb's table is partial and in-frame only. Of about 120,000 clones listed, 70% to 80% are singletons. Sequenced input: peripheral blood. Every receptor here comes from a human donor in a cohort sampled during active COVID-19.

The V and J genes are TRBV30 and TRBJ2-6, with a weak D call TRBD1 (6 bases). The length of the CDR3 is 18 residues. The V end lost 1 base, the J end lost 0 bases, and 16 bases lay between the germline ends. Per germline, CDR1 GTSNPN and CDR2 SVGIG (reference sequence). The CDR3 is CAWSATGTFNSGANVLTF. DNA for the CDR3: TGTGCCTGGAGTGCTACCGGGACATTCAACTCTGGGGCCAACGTCCTGACTTTC. Full variable domain (outside the CDR3, taken from reference TRBV30 and TRBJ2-6): SQTIHQWPATLVQPVGSPLSLECTVEGTSNPNLYWYRQAAGRGLQLLFYSVGIGQISSEVPQNLSASRPQDRQFILSSKKLLLSDSGFYLCAWSATGTFNSGANVLTFGAGSRLTVL.

This clone has a single count. This same CDR3 is encoded by further DNA sequences in the sample. The V call is TRBV5-1, the J call TRBJ1-1, with D possibly TRBD1 on 6 matching bases. The CDR3 runs 14 residues. Trimming cost V 0 bases and J 2 bases, with 8 bases left between them. Per germline, CDR1 SGHRS and CDR2 YFSETQ. The CDR3 bases are TGCGCCAGCAGCTTGGCGGGGGGCAACACTGAAGCTTTCTTT. This translates into CASSLAGGNTEAFF.

The chain recombines TRBV13 with TRBJ1-2, with TRBD1 matching over 9 bases. There are 14 residues in the CDR3. Trimming took 3 bases from V and 2 from J; bases not matched to a gene: 1. Germline V gene sequence: CDR1 PRHDT, CDR2 FYEKMQ (reference sequence). The CDR3 DNA reads TGTGCCAGCAGCTTGGGACAGGGCAACTATGGCTACACCTTC. Amino acid sequence: CASSLGQGNYGYTF.

Concerning this clone itself: Other DNA sequences in the sample encode the same CDR3. V and J are TRBV18 and TRBJ2-7, with 9 bases lining up with TRBD1. J was trimmed by 2 bases and V by 2 bases; bases with no gene match: 1. CDR1 and CDR2 (germline): KGHSH, LQKENI. The CDR3 loop spans 14 amino acids. CDR3 sequence reads: CASSPGTGPYEQYF. The CDR3 nucleotides are TGTGCCAGCTCACCAGGGACAGGGCCCTACGAGCAGTACTTC.

The V call is TRBV4-1, the J call TRBJ1-2, with D perhaps matching TRBD1 (6 bases). Trimming removed 0 bases from V and 4 bases from J, with 9 bases in between. CDR3 length: 14 amino acids. The V gene's germline CDR1 is MGHRA and CDR2 YSYEKL. The CDR3 DNA follows: TGCGCCAGCAGCCAAGACGCGGGGGCCTATGGCTACACCTTC. This codes for CASSQDAGAYGYTF.

V gene TRBV6-5 combines with J gene TRBJ1-5, with unresolved D. The CDR3 covers 13 residues. Trimming cost V 7 bases and J 6 bases, with 13 bases left between them. The germline V gene encodes CDR1 MNHEY and CDR2 SVGAGI. CDR3 in amino acids: CASTTVLGQPQHF. DNA of the CDR3: TGTGCCAGCACCACAGTTTTAGGTCAGCCCCAGCATTTT.

V gene TRBV2 combines with J gene TRBJ2-3; TRBD2 matches 16 bases. Germline CDR1 SNHLY, CDR2 FYNNEI. V was clipped by 6 bases and J by 4 bases; unmatched bases: 1. The CDR3 is made up of 15 amino acids. DNA of the CDR3: TGTGCCAGCAGGGGACTAGCGGGGGGGCCAGATACGCAGTATTTT. Residues: CASRGLAGGPDTQYF.

The V gene is TRBV19, the J gene TRBJ1-1; D gene unclear. The CDR3 is made up of 11 amino acids. Deletions cut 9 bases from V and 4 bases from J, with 9 bases between. In germline, CDR1 is LNHDA, CDR2 SQIVND (reference sequence). The CDR3 spells CASTSGTEAFF. DNA for the CDR3: TGTGCCAGCACCTCGGGCACTGAAGCTTTCTTT.

The rearrangement links TRBV7-8 to TRBJ1-5; D perhaps matches TRBD1 (6 bases). CDR1 is SGHVS, CDR2 FQNEAQ, per germline. Trimming took off 6 bases at V and 0 bases at J, with 12 bases between the two ends. CDR3 size: 15 residues. CDR3 nucleotide sequence: TGTGCCAGCAGAGTCGACAGGCTTAGCAATCAGCCCCAGCATTTT. It translates to CASRVDRLSNQPQHF.

Only a few counts were recorded for this clone. The rearrangement uses TRBV27 and TRBJ2-7; D is ambiguous. With 11 bases removed from V and 3 bases from J, the gap between germline ends came to 8 bases. This CDR3 is built from 10 residues. Germline values: CDR1 MNHEY, CDR2 SMNVEV (reference sequence). The CDR3 loop is CASGLYEQYF. As DNA, the CDR3 is TGTGCCTCTGGCCTCTACGAGCAGTACTTC.

The chain has TRBV19 and TRBJ2-5; D is unclear. The CDR3 spans 16 residues. V was cut by 3 bases and J by 1 base, with 15 bases left in between. Germline values: CDR1 LNHDA, CDR2 SQIVND (reference sequence). Written as DNA, the CDR3 is TGTGCCAGTAGTATCCCAGGCAGACCTGCCCAAGAGACCCAGTACTTC. Translated: CASSIPGRPAQETQYF.

The chain combines TRBV5-8 with TRBJ1-5; 8 nucleotides align to TRBD1. The J segment lost 3 bases and the V segment lost 2 bases, leaving 4 bases of the junction unmatched. CDR1 is SGHTS and CDR2 is YDEGEE in the germline V gene. CDR3 size: 15 residues. The CDR3 DNA follows: TGTGCCAGCAGCTTTGAGACAGGGGACAATCAGCCCCAGCATTTT. It codes for CASSFETGDNQPQHF.

As regards this clone: Other nucleotide sequences from this sample produce the same CDR3. CDR3 sequence reads: CASSLEGQGGTEAFF. Here the CDR3 DNA reads TGCGCCAGCAGCTTGGAAGGGCAGGGCGGCACTGAAGCTTTCTTT. The genes are TRBV5-1 and TRBJ1-1, with D perhaps TRBD1 (5 bases). V was cut by 0 bases and J by 4 bases, with 13 bases left in between. The CDR3 contains 15 residues. CDR1 SGHRS and CDR2 YFSETQ come from the germline V gene.

The chain uses TRBV5-1 and TRBJ2-7, with 8 bases aligning to TRBD2. The CDR3 runs to 15 residues. Germline trimming cut 6 bases from V and 0 bases from J; bases unmatched to any gene: 8. The germline gives CDR1 SGHRS, CDR2 YFSETQ. The CDR3 DNA reads TGCGCCAGCACGCTGACTAGCGAAAGCTCCTACGAGCAGTACTTC. Encoded protein: CASTLTSESSYEQYF.

The table lists this clone with a count of one. The chain carries TRBV19 and TRBJ2-5; a possible D gene is TRBD1 (6 bases). This CDR3 comprises 15 residues. The V gene lost 3 bases and the J gene lost 2 bases, with 13 bases spanning the gap. Per germline, CDR1 LNHDA and CDR2 SQIVND (reference sequence). The CDR3 region has the DNA TGTGCCAGTAGTATGTGGTCAGGGGTACAAGAGACCCAGTACTTC. Its protein product is CASSMWSGVQETQYF.

The V call is TRBV10-2, the J call TRBJ2-7; TRBD1 aligns across 8 bases. The CDR3 covers 14 residues. Trimming at V came to 5 bases and at J to 5 bases, leaving 8 bases not matched to a gene. CDR1 WSHSY and CDR2 SAAADI come from the germline V gene. The CDR3 is CASSSRTGQHEQYF. CDR3 DNA: TGCGCCAGCAGTTCCCGGACAGGGCAACACGAGCAGTACTTC.

The chain joins TRBV5-1 to TRBJ2-2; 9 bases are a match to TRBD2. Losses at the gene ends were 1 base for V and 0 bases for J; bases not matched to a gene: 7. The CDR3 loop spans 18 amino acids. Looked up from germline, CDR1 is SGHRS and CDR2 is YFSETQ. The chain's CDR3 is CASSLLPSGAANTGELFF. The CDR3 bases are TGCGCCAGCAGCTTGCTACCTAGCGGGGCCGCGAACACCGGGGAGCTGTTTTTT.

This clone has a single count. The gene calls are TRBV4-1 and TRBJ2-7, with unresolved D. The ends were cut back, 3 bases at V and 0 bases at J, with 9 bases in the middle. CDR1 and CDR2 from the germline V gene are MGHRA and YSYEKL. The CDR3 covers 14 residues. The CDR3 loop reads CASSHGPGSYEQYF. CDR3 in DNA: TGCGCCAGCAGCCATGGGCCAGGCTCCTACGAGCAGTACTTC.

This rearrangement joins TRBV5-1 to TRBJ2-1, with D unclear. The CDR3 has 11 amino acids. V lost 7 bases and J lost 4, with 6 bases in between. Germline values: CDR1 SGHRS, CDR2 YFSETQ. The CDR3 sequence is CASRRYNEQFF. The DNA of the CDR3 is TGCGCCAGCCGGCGGTACAATGAGCAGTTCTTC.

The chain combines TRBV10-3 with TRBJ2-7; D is perhaps TRBD2 (6 bases). This CDR3 contains 13 residues. Germline CDR1 is ENHRY and CDR2 is SYGVKD. V was cut by 3 bases and J by 5 bases, with 11 bases left in between. As DNA, the CDR3 is TGTGCCATCAGTGACGGGACTCTCGACGAGCAGTACTTC. Its translation is CAISDGTLDEQYF.

V and J are TRBV19 and TRBJ1-1; D not certain. Germline V gene lookup returns CDR1 LNHDA and CDR2 SQIVND (reference sequence). V was cut by 6 bases and J by 1 base, with 12 bases left in between. This CDR3 region has 14 residues. Here the CDR3 DNA reads TGTGCCAGTAGATGGGCAGCCTCGAACACTGAAGCTTTCTTT. Protein: CASRWAASNTEAFF.

This clone came up once. This chain connects TRBV5-8 to TRBJ2-7, with D perhaps matching TRBD2 (6 bases). The V gene's germline CDR1 is SGHTS and CDR2 YDEGEE. This CDR3 region has 15 residues. The V gene lost 1 base and the J gene lost 6 bases, with 17 bases spanning the gap. In nucleotides, the CDR3 is TGTGCCAGCAGCTTGCCAGGTCCCGGGGACTCCGAGCAGTACTTC. Its translation: CASSLPGPGDSEQYF.

V and J are TRBV7-2 and TRBJ2-7; 10 nucleotides align to TRBD2. Trimming removed 1 base from V and 2 bases from J; junction bases left unmatched: 11. This CDR3 comprises 18 residues. CDR1 is SGHTA and CDR2 is FQGNSA in the germline V gene. CDR3: CASSLGLAGASTAYEQYF. CDR3 bases: TGTGCCAGCAGCTTAGGGCTAGCGGGGGCAAGTACCGCCTACGAGCAGTACTTC.

The chain couples TRBV6-5 to TRBJ2-4; D ambiguous. Deletions cut 4 bases from V and 0 bases from J, with 7 bases between. Germline CDR1 and CDR2: MNHEY and SVGAGI. There are 14 residues in the CDR3. DNA for the CDR3: TGTGCCAGCAGTTTGTCTCTAGCCAAAAACATTCAGTACTTC. Its protein is CASSLSLAKNIQYF.

V gene TRBV6-4 combines with J gene TRBJ1-1, with unresolved D. Germline V gene sequence: CDR1 MRHNA, CDR2 SNTAGT. The CDR3 has 13 residues. Deletions cut 9 bases from V and 1 base from J, with 12 bases between. Here the CDR3 reads CASSTERNTEAFF. For the CDR3, the DNA is TGTGCCAGTTCCACTGAGAGGAACACTGAAGCTTTCTTT.

As for this clone: One end of the junction does not line up with germline, which may come from a read error. CDR3 protein: CASSSHVEREETQYF. DNA of the CDR3: TGTGCTAGCAGCTCCCACGTGGAGAGGGAGGAGACCCAGTACTTC. This chain joins TRBV7-7 and TRBJ2-5; possible D gene TRBD2, 5 bases. CDR3 length: 15 amino acids. CDR1 is SSHAT, CDR2 FNYEAQ, per germline (reference sequence). The variable domain in full, with the rest retrieved from reference TRBV7-7 and TRBJ2-5, is GAGVSQSPRYKVTKRGQDVTLRCDPISSHATLYWYQQALGQGPEFLTYFNYEAQPDKSGLPSDRFSAERPEGSISTLTIQRTEQRDSAMYRCASSSHVEREETQYFGPGTRLLVL.

The chain is built from TRBV11-2 and TRBJ1-5; TRBD1 might be the D (5 bases). Germline V gives CDR1 SGHAT, CDR2 FQNNGV. With 1 base removed from V and 5 bases from J, the gap between germline ends came to 6 bases. This CDR3 comprises 13 residues. The CDR3 coding sequence is TGTGCCAGCAGCTTAGTCAGGGATCAGCCCCAGCATTTT. The encoded protein is CASSLVRDQPQHF.

This clone was seen only once. The rearrangement uses TRBV28 and TRBJ1-5; D perhaps matches TRBD1 (6 bases). The CDR3 is 15 amino acids. Germline lookup yields CDR1 MDHEN and CDR2 SYDVKM. V lost 2 bases and J lost 4, with 12 bases in between. CDR3 DNA: TGTGCCAGCAGTTTACAGGGACACCAGAATCAGCCCCAGCATTTT. It specifies CASSLQGHQNQPQHF.

This chain links TRBV9 with TRBJ2-3, with 14 bases that match TRBD2. Germline CDR1 is SGDLS and CDR2 is YYNGEE. V shed 0 bases and J 4 bases; nucleotides not matched to a gene: 7. The CDR3 totals 18 residues. The CDR3 protein is CASSVAGLAGDGADTQYF. CDR3 nucleotides: TGTGCCAGCAGCGTAGCGGGACTAGCGGGGGACGGGGCAGATACGCAGTATTTT.